One and the same sample provided the 23 T cell receptor beta chains below, sequenced in a study of metastatic and nonmetastatic thyroid tumors. All patients were treatment-naive before thyroid surgery. Through MiXCR, TCRdb re-clonotyped the PCR reads. The sample has about 47,000 clones, about 25% seen once. The sequencing sample was made of blood. Source of these receptors: a male donor with papillary thyroid cancer or a benign thyroid nodule (not recorded which). Some clones in this sample may be carry-over from other donors' samples.

This clone showed up just a few times. This chain connects TRBV24-1 to TRBJ2-5, with 10 bases identical to TRBD2. The CDR3 contains 14 residues. Germline V lookup: CDR1 KGHDR, CDR2 SFDVKD. V was pared by 7 bases and J by 4 bases, with 5 bases of the junction left unmatched. This CDR3 reads CATRETSGRETQYF. CDR3 in DNA: TGTGCCACCAGAGAGACTAGCGGGCGAGAGACCCAGTACTTC.

This clone was detected many times. The V call is TRBV18, the J call TRBJ2-7; 9 bases match TRBD1. The CDR3 is 14 residues long. Unmatched junction bases numbered 1, after V lost 0 bases and J lost 4 bases. Germline lookup yields CDR1 KGHSH and CDR2 LQKENI. The CDR3 coding sequence is TGTGCCAGCTCACCACCGACAGGGGGTTACGAGCAGTACTTC. Protein: CASSPPTGGYEQYF.

This clone was picked up many times. J is TRBJ1-1 and V is TRBV10-3; D unclear. Germline V gene lookup returns CDR1 ENHRY and CDR2 SYGVKD. CDR3 length: 13 amino acids. V dropped 5 bases and J dropped 0 bases, with 7 bases sitting between them. The chain's CDR3 is CAISPHLNTEAFF. As DNA, the CDR3 is TGTGCCATCAGTCCTCATTTGAACACTGAAGCTTTCTTT.

This clone was found many times. This same CDR3 is encoded by further DNA sequences in the sample. The chain joins TRBV5-1 to TRBJ2-5; TRBD2 matches 13 bases. CDR1 SGHRS and CDR2 YFSETQ come from the germline V gene. V lost 2 bases to trimming and J lost 4 bases; unmatched junction nucleotides: 11. The CDR3 is 18 residues long. The CDR3 nucleotides are TGCGCCAGCAGCTTAGGACTAGCGGGAGTGGCTCTCGGAGAGACCCAGTACTTC. Its protein is CASSLGLAGVALGETQYF. Complete variable domain (other parts from reference TRBV5-1 and TRBJ2-5): KAGVTQTPRYLIKTRGQQVTLSCSPISGHRSVSWYQQTPGQGLQFLFEYFSETQRNKGNFPGRFSGRQFSNSRSEMNVSTLELGDSALYLCASSLGLAGVALGETQYFGPGTRLLVL.

This clone occurred many times. The chain carries TRBV2 and TRBJ2-3; 10 nucleotides match TRBD1. The CDR3 contains 14 residues. Germline CDR1 and CDR2: SNHLY and FYNNEI. After removal of 5 bases from V and 3 bases from J, the junction contained 2 bases not matched to a gene. The CDR3 sequence: CASSRQGATDTQYF. The CDR3 bases are TGTGCCAGCAGTAGACAGGGGGCTACAGATACGCAGTATTTT.

CDR3 sequence reads: CASNRFGDTQYF. The DNA of the CDR3 is TGTGCCAGCAACCGTTTTGGAGATACGCAGTATTTT. The chain combines TRBV5-4 with TRBJ2-3; D ambiguous. With 6 bases removed from V and 5 bases from J, the gap between germline ends came to 10 bases. Germline assignment: CDR1 SGHNT and CDR2 YYREEE (reference sequence). CDR3 length: 12 amino acids.

By share, this clone ranks as medium-sized. CDR3 region: CASIVQGGSPLHF. CDR3 nucleotides: TGTGCCAGCATAGTACAGGGTGGATCACCCCTCCACTTT. This sequence joins TRBV6-1 and TRBJ1-6, with a weak D call TRBD1 (6 bases). The CDR3 runs to 13 residues. Germline V gene data show CDR1 as MNHNS and CDR2 as SASEGT. The ends were cut back, 7 bases at V and 10 bases at J, with 14 bases in the middle.

This clone was seen repeatedly, ten times or more. The chain is built from TRBV20-1 and TRBJ1-2, with D perhaps TRBD1 (5 bases). Germline V gives CDR1 DFQATT, CDR2 SNEGSKA (reference sequence). There are 14 residues in the CDR3. Trimming pared 2 bases from V and 6 bases from J, leaving 16 bases between. CDR3 region: CSARRDGAPHGYTF. CDR3 sequence (DNA): TGCAGTGCTAGAAGAGATGGGGCTCCCCATGGCTACACCTTC.

This clone was counted a few times. J is TRBJ2-1 and V is TRBV28, with D possibly matching TRBD2 (7 bases). Germline loops: CDR1 MDHEN, CDR2 SYDVKM. The CDR3 spans 18 residues. Trimming stripped 4 bases from V and 3 bases from J, with 22 bases between. CDR3 DNA: TGTGCCAGCAGTTCCCCGGCCCTCTCGGGGGGCCTCTACAATGAGCAGTTCTTC. It is translated as CASSSPALSGGLYNEQFF. Looking up the rest from reference TRBV28 and TRBJ2-1 gives the full variable domain: DVKVTQSSRYLVKRTGEKVFLECVQDMDHENMFWYRQDPGLGLRLIYFSYDVKMKEKGDIPEGYSVSREKKERFSLILESASTNQTSMYLCASSSPALSGGLYNEQFFGPGTRLTVL.

This clone is medium-sized (0.01 to 0.1%). The rearrangement uses TRBV6-1 and TRBJ2-7; 13 nucleotides match TRBD2. The CDR3 totals 17 residues. Germline V lookup: CDR1 MNHNS, CDR2 SASEGT. V shed 4 bases and J 4 bases; nucleotides not matched to a gene: 10. For the CDR3, the DNA is TGTGCCAGCAGTGTCGGGACTAGCGGGAAGTCGGCTTACGAGCAGTACTTC. This encodes CASSVGTSGKSAYEQYF.

In its sample, this clone was seen many times. The V and J genes are TRBV6-1 and TRBJ2-5; D is undetermined. V was clipped by 5 bases and J by 2 bases, with 12 bases between them. Germline lookup yields CDR1 MNHNS and CDR2 SASEGT. The CDR3 spans 14 residues. CDR3 protein: CASSQRLIQETQYF. The CDR3 DNA sequence: TGTGCCAGCAGTCAACGACTCATACAAGAGACCCAGTACTTC.

The chain links TRBV5-1 to TRBJ2-2; D perhaps matches TRBD2 (5 bases). Germline CDR1 and CDR2: SGHRS and YFSETQ. The V end was cut by 0 bases, the J end by 3 bases, with 15 bases between. CDR3 length equals 17 residues. In DNA, the CDR3 is TGCGCCAGCAGCTTGGAGGTAGAGGGATCGGACACCGGGGAGCTGTTTTTT. Residues: CASSLEVEGSDTGELFF.

This clone was seen many times. The gene calls are TRBV19 and TRBJ1-6; possible D gene TRBD1, 5 bases. The CDR3 runs to 15 residues. Germline CDR1 is LNHDA and CDR2 is SQIVND (reference sequence). The V end lost 6 bases, the J end lost 10 bases, and 19 bases lay between the germline ends. The CDR3 spells CASSLGTALQSPLHF. The CDR3 DNA follows: TGTGCCAGTAGCCTGGGGACGGCCCTTCAATCACCCCTCCACTTT.

This clone was seen ten or more times. V and J are TRBV25-1 and TRBJ1-5, with D perhaps TRBD1 (5 bases). This CDR3 region has 13 residues. Germline V gene data show CDR1 as MGHDK and CDR2 as SYGVNS. V gave up 2 bases and J gave up 6 bases, with 8 bases separating them. DNA for the CDR3: TGTGCCAGCAGTGAAGTTGGGGGTCAGCCCCAGCATTTT. Translated, it gives CASSEVGGQPQHF.

This clone has more than one count but fewer than ten. The chain couples TRBV12-3 or TRBV12-4 to TRBJ2-1, with a weak D call TRBD2 (5 bases). V was pared by 7 bases and J by 8 bases, with 12 bases between. CDR3 length: 12 residues. For the CDR3, the DNA is TGTGCCAGCACCGCCACCGGGGATGAGCAGTTCTTC. Its protein is CASTATGDEQFF.

Many counts were recorded for this clone. V is TRBV18 and J is TRBJ2-1; the match to TRBD2 covers 9 bases. The CDR3 covers 16 residues. Germline CDR1 is KGHSH and CDR2 is LQKENI. V was pared by 3 bases and J by 8 bases, with 11 bases of the junction left unmatched. CDR3 DNA sequence: TGTGCCAGCTCACCCGGGGTAGCGGGAGTCTTAGATGAGCAGTTCTTC. Amino acid sequence: CASSPGVAGVLDEQFF.

The chain uses TRBV7-3 and TRBJ2-5; D is undetermined. The assigned J gene may be wrong: the sequence end matches TRBJ2-1 better. The CDR3 totals 13 residues. Per germline, CDR1 SGHTA and CDR2 FQGTGA. CDR3 coding DNA: TGTGCCAGCAGCTTAACGGTCTGGACGGAGCAGTTCTTC. Amino acid sequence: CASSLTVWTEQFF.

This clone is medium-sized within its sample. The chain combines TRBV30 with TRBJ1-1; TRBD1 agrees at 8 bases. This CDR3 is 15 amino acids long. Germline V gives CDR1 GTSNPN, CDR2 SVGIG (reference sequence). J lost 3 bases, V lost 2 bases, and 8 bases had no gene match. This CDR3 is CAWSPLDRVDTEAFF. Written as DNA, the CDR3 is TGTGCCTGGAGTCCTCTGGACAGGGTAGACACTGAAGCTTTCTTT.

This clone was seen a handful of times. The chain joins TRBV27 to TRBJ1-4, with no clear D. The V gene lost 3 bases and the J gene lost 8 bases, with 7 bases spanning the gap. The CDR3 totals 12 residues. Germline V CDR1 and CDR2: MNHEY, SMNVEV (reference sequence). CDR3 sequence reads: CASSFRGEKLFF. CDR3 nucleotide sequence: TGTGCCAGCAGTTTCCGAGGGGAAAAACTGTTTTTT.

The gene calls are TRBV27 and TRBJ1-2; D ambiguous. The CDR3 is 15 residues long. Deletions cut 5 bases from V and 1 base from J, with 14 bases between. CDR1 is MNHEY, CDR2 SMNVEV, per germline (reference sequence). The CDR3 reads CASSRLGQLNYGYTF. CDR3 DNA: TGTGCCAGCAGTCGATTAGGTCAGCTTAACTATGGCTACACCTTC.

This clone was observed many times. The chain carries TRBV5-1 and TRBJ2-5; a possible D gene is TRBD2 (7 bases). Germline CDR1 is SGHRS and CDR2 is YFSETQ. V gave up 0 bases and J gave up 4 bases, with 13 bases separating them. The CDR3 totals 15 residues. The CDR3 reads CASSLVSGGGETQYF. In DNA form, the CDR3 reads TGCGCCAGCAGCTTGGTTTCGGGGGGCGGAGAGACCCAGTACTTC.

This chain connects TRBV11-3 to TRBJ1-2; 8 nucleotides align to TRBD1. The J segment lost 2 bases and the V segment lost 0 bases, leaving 5 bases of the junction unmatched. There are 16 residues in the CDR3. Germline V gene data show CDR1 as SGHNT and CDR2 as YENEEA. CDR3 region: CASSLEGRQGNYGYTF. Here the CDR3 DNA reads TGTGCCAGCAGCTTAGAGGGGCGACAGGGGAACTATGGCTACACCTTC.

This clone was observed a few times. The V call is TRBV28, the J call TRBJ2-7, with 7 bases that match TRBD1. With V trimmed by 2 bases and J by 2 bases, 3 bases remained unmatched. Germline lookup yields CDR1 MDHEN and CDR2 SYDVKM. The CDR3 length is 14 residues. CDR3 DNA: TGTGCCAGCAGTTTAATCACAGGGGCCTACGAGCAGTACTTC. It translates to CASSLITGAYEQYF.